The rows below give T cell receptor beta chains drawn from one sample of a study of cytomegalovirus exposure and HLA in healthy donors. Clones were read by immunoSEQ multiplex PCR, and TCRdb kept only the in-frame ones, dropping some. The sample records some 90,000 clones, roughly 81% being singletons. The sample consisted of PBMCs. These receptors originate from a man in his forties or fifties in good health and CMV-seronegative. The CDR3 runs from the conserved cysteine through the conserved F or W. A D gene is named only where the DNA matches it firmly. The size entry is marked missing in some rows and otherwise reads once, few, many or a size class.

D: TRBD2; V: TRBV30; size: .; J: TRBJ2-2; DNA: TGTGCCTGGAGTCTCCTAGCGGGGGCCCACACCGGGGAGCTGTTTTTT; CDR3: CAWSLLAGAHTGELFF
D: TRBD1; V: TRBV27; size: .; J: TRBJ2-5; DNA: TGTGCCAGCAGGCCAGGGGGCGGAGAGACCCAGTACTTC; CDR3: CASRPGGGETQYF
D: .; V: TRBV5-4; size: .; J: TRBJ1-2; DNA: TGTGCCAGCAGCATGACGGGGGGCAACTATGGCTACACCTTC; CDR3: CASSMTGGNYGYTF
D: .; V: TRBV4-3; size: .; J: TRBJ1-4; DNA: TGCGCCAGCAGCCAAGCGTCTCGGGGCAGGGGTAATGAAAAACTGTTTTTT; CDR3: CASSQASRGRGNEKLFF
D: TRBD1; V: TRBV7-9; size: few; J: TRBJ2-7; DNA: TGTGCCAGCAGCTTAGAAGGGACAGGAGAACCCTACGAGCAGTACTTC; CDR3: CASSLEGTGEPYEQYF
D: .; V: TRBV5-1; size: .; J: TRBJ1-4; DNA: TGCGCCAGCAGTGGCAGCGTTCCGGATGAAAAACTGTTTTTT; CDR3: CASSGSVPDEKLFF
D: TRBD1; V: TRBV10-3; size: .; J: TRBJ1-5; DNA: TGTGCCATCAGTGAGTCTGGGGGGACAGGAAGTCATCAGCCCCAGCATTTT; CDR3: CAISESGGTGSHQPQHF
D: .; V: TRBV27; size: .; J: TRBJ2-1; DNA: TGTGCCAGTTACGACAGGTTGAGGGCCAATGAGCAGTTCTTC; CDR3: CASYDRLRANEQFF
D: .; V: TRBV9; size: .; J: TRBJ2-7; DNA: TGTGCCAGCACCCCGGGGGTCGGGGAATCCTACGAGCAGTACTTC; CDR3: CASTPGVGESYEQYF
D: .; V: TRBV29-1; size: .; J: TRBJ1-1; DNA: TGCAGCGTTGTAAATTGGGCAGGGGTAACTGAAGCTTTCTTT; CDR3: CSVVNWAGVTEAFF
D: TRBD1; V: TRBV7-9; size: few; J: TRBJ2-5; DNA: TGTGCCAGCAGCCTACGGGACAGTTTGTACCAAGAGACCCAGTACTTC; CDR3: CASSLRDSLYQETQYF
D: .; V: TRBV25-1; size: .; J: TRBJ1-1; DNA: TGTGCCAGCGCGGAAAACACTGAAGCTTTCTTT; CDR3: CASAENTEAFF
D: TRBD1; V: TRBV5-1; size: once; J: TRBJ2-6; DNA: TGCGCCAGCAGCTCTCAGGGGGCGGACGGGGCCAACGTCCTGACTTTC; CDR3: CASSSQGADGANVLTF
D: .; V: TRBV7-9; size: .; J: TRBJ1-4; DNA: TGTGCCAGCAGCTTAATGGGGCGGGAGGATGAAAAACTGTTTTTT; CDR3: CASSLMGREDEKLFF
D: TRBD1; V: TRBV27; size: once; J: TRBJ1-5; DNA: TGTGCCAGCAGTTTATCGACAGGGGGCAATCAGCCCCAGCATTTT; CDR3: CASSLSTGGNQPQHF
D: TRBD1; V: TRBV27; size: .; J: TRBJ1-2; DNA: TGTGCCAGCAGGAAGACAGGGATTGATGGCTACACCTTC; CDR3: CASRKTGIDGYTF
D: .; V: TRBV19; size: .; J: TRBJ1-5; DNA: TGTGCCAGTAGTGGACAGTATAGCAATCAGCCCCAGCATTTT; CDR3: CASSGQYSNQPQHF
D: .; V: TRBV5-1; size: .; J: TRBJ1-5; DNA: TGCGCCAGCAGCTTGGACGGGAGCCCCAATCAGCCCCAGCATTTT; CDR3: CASSLDGSPNQPQHF
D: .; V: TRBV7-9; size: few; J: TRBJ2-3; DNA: TGTGCCAGCAGCTTAGCGGGGGCCCACACAGATACGCAGTATTTT; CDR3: CASSLAGAHTDTQYF
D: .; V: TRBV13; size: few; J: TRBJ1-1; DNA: TGTGCCAGCAGCCAAAGGTCCGGGGGCACTGAAGCTTTCTTT; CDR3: CASSQRSGGTEAFF
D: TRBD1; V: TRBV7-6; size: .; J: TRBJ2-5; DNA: TGTGCCAGCAGCTCGGGGACAGGTCAAGAGACCCAGTACTTC; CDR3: CASSSGTGQETQYF
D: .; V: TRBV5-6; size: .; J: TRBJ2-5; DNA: TGTGCCAGCAGCGCACCCAGGGGCGAGACCCAGTACTTC; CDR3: CASSAPRGETQYF
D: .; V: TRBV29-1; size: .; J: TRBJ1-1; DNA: TGCAGCGTTGCGGGGTCGGGAAACACTGAAGCTTTCTTT; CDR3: CSVAGSGNTEAFF
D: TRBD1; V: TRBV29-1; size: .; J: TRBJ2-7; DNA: TGCAGCGTCGGTGGCGGCAACAGGGGGCAGTACTTC; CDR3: CSVGGGNRGQYF
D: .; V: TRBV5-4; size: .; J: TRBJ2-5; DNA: TGTGCCAGCAGCTTGAACTACCCTCAAGAGACCCAGTACTTC; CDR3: CASSLNYPQETQYF
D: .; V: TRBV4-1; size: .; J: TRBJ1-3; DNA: TGCGCCAGCAGCCAAGGATCTGGGCTGTCTGGAAACACCATATATTTT; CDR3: CASSQGSGLSGNTIYF
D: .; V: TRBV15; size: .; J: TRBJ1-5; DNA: TGTGCCACCAGCAGCCCCGACAGGTCCAGCAATCAGCCCCAGCATTTT; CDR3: CATSSPDRSSNQPQHF
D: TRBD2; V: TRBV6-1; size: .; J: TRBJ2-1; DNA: TGTGCCAGCAGTGAAGAGTCTAGCGGGGCGGGGGGGTTCTTC; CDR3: CASSEESSGAGGFF
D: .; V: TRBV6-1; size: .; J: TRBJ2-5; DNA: TGTGCCAGCCATGGGCTCCAGGGGAAGCAAGGGACCCAGTACTTC; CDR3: CASHGLQGKQGTQYF
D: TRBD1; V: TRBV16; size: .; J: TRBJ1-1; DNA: TGTGCCAGCAGCCAATTTGCGGGGACAGGGGAGAACACTGAAGCTTTCTTT; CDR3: CASSQFAGTGENTEAFF
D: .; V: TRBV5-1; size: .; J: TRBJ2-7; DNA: TGCGCCAGCAGCTTGAAAGTTGCAGGGTTGGACGAGCAGTACTTC; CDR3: CASSLKVAGLDEQYF
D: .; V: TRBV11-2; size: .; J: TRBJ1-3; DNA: TGTGCCAGCAGCCCTGGGGCATCTGGAAACACCATATATTTT; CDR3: CASSPGASGNTIYF
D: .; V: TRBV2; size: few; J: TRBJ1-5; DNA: TGTGCCAGCACCGACCCCCCGGGTCAGCCCCAGCATTTT; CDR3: CASTDPPGQPQHF
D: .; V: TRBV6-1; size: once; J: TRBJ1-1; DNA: TGTGCCAGCATACAGTACTACACTGAAGCTTTCTTT; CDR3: CASIQYYTEAFF
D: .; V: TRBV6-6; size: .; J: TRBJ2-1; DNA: TGTGCCAGCAGTGATCCACAGGGTGAGGGCGATGAGCAGTTCTTC; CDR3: CASSDPQGEGDEQFF
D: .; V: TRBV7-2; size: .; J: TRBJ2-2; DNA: TGTGCCAGCAGCTCAACAGACACCGGGGAGCTGTTTTTT; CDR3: CASSSTDTGELFF